These T cell receptor beta chains were read from a single sample in a study of blood T cell repertoires in COVID-19. TCRdb keeps only in-frame clones here, not all; method: immunoSEQ multiplex PCR. Here the sample spans hundreds of thousands of clones, around 90% being singletons. Sequenced material: PBMCs or T cells enriched from blood (not recorded which). The receptor set was obtained from a woman aged 55-69 years in a cohort exposed to, infected with or recovered from COVID-19 (not recorded which). Each CDR3 is given with its conserved first and last residue. A D gene is named only where the DNA matches it firmly. Size values are once, few and many counts, or a class for expanded clones, and some rows have none.

size	V	J	D	CDR3	DNA
NA	TRBV10-2	TRBJ2-1	NA	CASSESMGGLRVNEQFF	TGCGCCAGCAGTGAGTCGATGGGCGGGCTCCGAGTTAATGAGCAGTTCTTC
once	TRBV24-1	TRBJ1-5	TRBD1	CATSEQGASQPQHF	TGTGCCACCAGTGAACAGGGGGCGAGTCAGCCCCAGCATTTT
NA	TRBV15	TRBJ1-5	TRBD1	CATSRDKRTGPQPQHF	TGTGCCACCAGCAGAGATAAAAGGACAGGCCCCCAGCCCCAGCATTTT
NA	TRBV5-5	TRBJ2-5	NA	CASSLIHGNRETQYF	TGTGCCAGCAGCTTGATCCACGGGAACCGGGAGACCCAGTACTTC
NA	TRBV7-2	TRBJ2-1	NA	CASSLRLGTYNEQFF	TGTGCCAGCAGCTTACGGCTAGGAACTTACAATGAGCAGTTCTTC
NA	TRBV11-2	TRBJ1-5	NA	CASSLEYGGQPQHF	TGTGCCAGCAGCTTAGAGTACGGAGGCCAGCCCCAGCATTTT
NA	TRBV28	TRBJ1-5	NA	CASSFGLNNQPQHF	TGTGCCAGCAGTTTTGGGCTGAATAATCAGCCCCAGCATTTT
NA	TRBV28	TRBJ2-5	TRBD1	CASSPGDRAFVETQYF	TGTGCCAGCAGTCCCGGGGACAGGGCTTTTGTGGAGACCCAGTACTTC
once	TRBV18	TRBJ2-1	TRBD1	CASSHEDRGRGEQFF	TGTGCCAGCTCGCATGAAGACAGGGGGCGCGGGGAGCAGTTCTTC
NA	TRBV9	TRBJ1-5	NA	CASSVGQGNQPQHF	TGTGCCAGCAGCGTAGGACAGGGCAATCAGCCCCAGCATTTT
NA	TRBV11-2	TRBJ1-2	NA	CASSPVRTPGYTF	TGTGCCAGCAGTCCCGTTCGGACACCCGGCTACACCTTC
few	TRBV18	TRBJ1-6	TRBD1	CASSSGQGSSSYNSPLHF	TGTGCCAGCTCATCGGGACAGGGGTCGAGCTCCTATAATTCACCCCTCCACTTT
NA	TRBV7-3	TRBJ1-4	NA	CASSLSARDNEKLFF	TGTGCCAGCAGCTTATCGGCCAGGGATAATGAAAAACTGTTTTTT
NA	TRBV18	TRBJ1-5	TRBD1	CASSYDRGSNQPQHF	TGTGCCAGCTCATACGACAGGGGGAGCAATCAGCCCCAGCATTTT
NA	TRBV5-8	TRBJ2-3	TRBD2	CASSQGTSGRPSTNTQYF	TGTGCCAGCAGCCAGGGGACTAGCGGGAGGCCTAGCACAAATACGCAGTATTTT
NA	TRBV4-3	TRBJ1-5	TRBD1	CASSQDYQGARPQHF	TGCGCCAGCAGCCAAGATTACCAGGGGGCGCGCCCCCAGCATTTT
NA	TRBV18	TRBJ2-7	TRBD2	CASSPRSGVRTSSPSYEQYF	TGTGCCAGCTCACCACGGTCAGGGGTCCGGACTAGCTCCCCCTCCTACGAGCAGTACTTC
NA	TRBV14	TRBJ2-5	NA	CASSILRTAREAQYF	TGTGCCAGCAGCATTCTAAGGACAGCAAGAGAGGCCCAGTACTTC
NA	TRBV6-1	TRBJ1-5	NA	CASSPARVQPQHF	TGTGCCAGCAGTCCGGCCAGGGTTCAGCCCCAGCATTTT
NA	TRBV30	TRBJ2-1	NA	CAWSGFGGVTYNEQFF	TGTGCCTGGAGTGGTTTTGGCGGAGTTACTTACAATGAGCAGTTCTTC
NA	TRBV7-9	TRBJ2-1	NA	CASSLIGGSSEQFF	TGTGCCAGCAGCTTAATTGGTGGGAGCAGTGAGCAGTTCTTC
NA	TRBV6-5	TRBJ1-5	NA	CASEAGLSNQPQHF	TGTGCCAGCGAGGCAGGGCTGAGCAATCAGCCCCAGCATTTT
NA	TRBV18	TRBJ2-7	NA	CASSPRSVDEQYF	TGTGCCAGCTCACCCCGTTCTGTCGACGAGCAGTACTTC
NA	TRBV28	TRBJ2-7	NA	CASTTSSHEQYF	TGTGCCAGCACGACTAGTTCTCACGAGCAGTACTTC
NA	TRBV29-1	TRBJ1-5	NA	CSVLIRGSTGNQPQHF	TGCAGCGTTCTTATTCGTGGCAGCACAGGCAATCAGCCCCAGCATTTT
NA	TRBV5-1	TRBJ2-7	NA	CASSLIPGNEQYF	TGCGCCAGCAGCTTAATCCCGGGGAACGAGCAGTACTTC
NA	TRBV28	TRBJ1-4	TRBD1	CASRDWGTGNEKLFF	TGTGCCAGCAGAGATTGGGGGACAGGGAACGAAAAACTGTTTTTT
NA	TRBV18	TRBJ2-2	NA	CASSFRETGELFF	TGTGCCAGCTCATTTAGGGAGACCGGGGAGCTGTTTTTT
once	TRBV6-5	TRBJ1-5	NA	CASSRGEGQPQHF	TGTGCCAGCAGTCGGGGTGAAGGGCAGCCCCAGCATTTT
NA	TRBV6-5	TRBJ2-7	TRBD1	CASSRQGGTYEQYF	TGTGCCAGCAGTAGACAGGGTGGGACCTACGAGCAGTACTTC
NA	TRBV7-3	TRBJ1-4	TRBD1	CASSQQGAINEKLFF	TGTGCCAGCAGCCAGCAGGGGGCAATTAATGAAAAACTGTTTTTT
NA	TRBV7-9	TRBJ1-5	NA	CASSLGGGETPQHF	TGTGCCAGCAGCTTAGGTGGGGGCGAGACGCCCCAGCATTTT
NA	TRBV4-1	TRBJ2-1	TRBD2	CASSQRTSGSYEQFF	TGCGCCAGCAGCCAGAGGACTAGCGGGAGCTATGAGCAGTTCTTC
NA	TRBV19	TRBJ2-7	TRBD1	CASSINTLGQDEQYF	TGTGCCAGTAGTATTAACACGTTGGGACAGGACGAGCAGTACTTC
NA	TRBV19	TRBJ1-6	NA	CASSIGGQNSPLHF	TGTGCCAGTAGTATTGGGGGCCAGAATTCACCCCTCCACTTT
NA	TRBV11-2	TRBJ2-1	TRBD2	CASSLSSRLAGDNEQFF	TGTGCCAGCAGCTTATCTTCCAGGCTAGCGGGAGACAATGAGCAGTTCTTC
NA	TRBV30	TRBJ1-4	NA	CAWSVGGRGGLFF	TGTGCCTGGAGTGTAGGAGGGCGTGGAGGACTGTTTTTT
NA	TRBV28	TRBJ2-7	TRBD1	CASSSGTAYSYEQYF	TGTGCCAGCAGTTCGGGGACAGCGTACTCCTACGAGCAGTACTTC
NA	TRBV28	TRBJ1-1	TRBD1	CASRSGTGGAFF	TGTGCCAGCAGGTCTGGGACAGGGGGAGCTTTCTTT
NA	TRBV7-2	TRBJ2-2	TRBD2	CASRGLAGGTGELFF	TGTGCCAGCAGGGGACTAGCGGGAGGAACCGGGGAGCTGTTTTTT
NA	TRBV7-2	TRBJ2-1	TRBD2	CASSLVVAGANEQFF	TGTGCCAGCAGCTTAGTGGTAGCGGGTGCCAATGAGCAGTTCTTC
NA	TRBV5-3	TRBJ1-6	TRBD1	CARSSRDRLTLSYNSPLHF	TGTGCCAGAAGCTCCCGGGACAGACTCACCCTCTCCTATAATTCACCCCTCCACTTT
NA	TRBV5-1	TRBJ2-7	NA	CASSFDGFYEQYF	TGCGCCAGCAGCTTTGACGGGTTCTACGAGCAGTACTTC
NA	TRBV4-2	TRBJ2-1	TRBD1	CASSQGGQGSFYNEQFF	TGTGCCAGCAGCCAAGGAGGACAGGGAAGTTTCTACAATGAGCAGTTCTTC
NA	TRBV28	TRBJ2-3	TRBD2	CASSLGPGPSGRDTQYF	TGTGCCAGCAGTTTGGGCCCTGGGCCTAGCGGGAGAGATACGCAGTATTTT
NA	TRBV6-5	TRBJ1-1	NA	CASKLMERTEAFF	TGTGCCAGCAAGTTAATGGAGCGCACTGAAGCTTTCTTT
NA	TRBV6-2/TRBV6-3	TRBJ1-5	NA	CASSLQGTDQPQHF	TGTGCCAGCAGTTTACAGGGTACGGATCAGCCCCAGCATTTT
NA	TRBV6-5	TRBJ1-1	TRBD1	CASRKGAGTEAFF	TGTGCCAGCAGAAAGGGGGCGGGCACTGAAGCTTTCTTT
NA	TRBV6-5	TRBJ2-7	TRBD2	CASVPAGYSYEQYF	TGTGCCAGCGTTCCAGCGGGATACTCCTACGAGCAGTACTTC
NA	TRBV27	TRBJ2-7	NA	CASAEQGSSSYEQYF	TGTGCCAGCGCCGAACAGGGATCTAGCTCCTACGAGCAGTACTTC
NA	TRBV30	TRBJ2-3	NA	CAWSTGYGTDTQYF	TGTGCCTGGAGTACAGGGTATGGGACAGATACGCAGTATTTT
NA	TRBV7-9	TRBJ2-2	NA	CASSLAGAATGELFF	TGTGCCAGCAGCCTCGCAGGGGCCGCCACCGGGGAGCTGTTTTTT
NA	TRBV7-2	TRBJ2-7	TRBD2	CASSLGRERGEQYF	TGTGCCAGCAGCTTAGGGCGGGAGAGGGGAGAGCAGTACTTC
NA	TRBV5-6	TRBJ2-2	NA	CASSLDAESYTGELFF	TGTGCCAGCAGCTTGGACGCGGAGAGTTACACCGGGGAGCTGTTTTTT
NA	TRBV7-3	TRBJ2-1	TRBD1	CASSPGQGWYNEQFF	TGTGCCAGCAGCCCCGGACAGGGGTGGTACAATGAGCAGTTCTTC
once	TRBV30	TRBJ1-5	TRBD1	CAWSTGTGGDNQPQHF	TGTGCCTGGAGTACGGGGACAGGGGGTGACAATCAGCCCCAGCATTTT
NA	TRBV2	TRBJ2-6	TRBD1	CASSDRGRFGANVLTF	TGTGCCAGCAGTGACAGGGGGCGCTTTGGGGCCAACGTCCTGACTTTC